This T cell receptor (beta chain) was documented in a study of blood T cell repertoires in COVID-19. The wider study: Samples taken during acute and convalescent COVID-19 were collected in the United States, Italy and Spain. Sources were T cells, B-cell-depleted T cells, or PBMCs; the material itself was cDNA or gDNA.

Seattle cases were enrolled at active infection and followed longitudinally. In its sample, this clone was seen a few times. At one end, the junction sequence differs from germline, possibly due to a read error. The germline CDR1 and CDR2 sequences are SGHAT and FQNNGV. The CDR3 length is 13 residues. In the source study's methods: Estimated nucleated cell counts came from reference gene primer amplification. The data were produced by immunoSEQ multiplex PCR, yet TCRdb's version contains in-frame clones alone and is incomplete. D and trimming were read from the DNA, whereas the V and J calls and clone size are those reported in that table. The profile covers 160,000 or so clones, with 60% to 85% appearing a single time and around 8.1% taken by the ten largest.

The TCR sequence derives from a woman in her sixties with COVID-19, enrolled during active disease. The V and J genes are TRBV11-2 and TRBJ1-6; 8 nucleotides agree with TRBD1. The sequenced sample was peripheral blood. Here the CDR3 reads CASSLVSGQGLDF. CDR3 coding DNA: TGTGCCAGCAGCTTAGTTAGTGGACAGGGACTCGACTTT.